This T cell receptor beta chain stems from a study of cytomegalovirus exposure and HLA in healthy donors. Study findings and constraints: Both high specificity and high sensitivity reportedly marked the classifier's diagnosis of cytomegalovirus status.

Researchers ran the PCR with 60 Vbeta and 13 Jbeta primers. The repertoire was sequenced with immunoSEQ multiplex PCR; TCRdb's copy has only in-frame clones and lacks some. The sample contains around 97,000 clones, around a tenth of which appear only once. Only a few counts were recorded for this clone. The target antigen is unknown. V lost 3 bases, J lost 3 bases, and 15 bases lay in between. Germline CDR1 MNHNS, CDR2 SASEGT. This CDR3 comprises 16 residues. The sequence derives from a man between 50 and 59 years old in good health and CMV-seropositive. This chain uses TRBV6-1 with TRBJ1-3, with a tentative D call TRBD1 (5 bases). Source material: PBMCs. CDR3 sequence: CASSDHGGVLGNTIYF. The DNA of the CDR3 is TGTGCCAGCAGTGACCATGGGGGGGTACTTGGAAACACCATATATTTT.